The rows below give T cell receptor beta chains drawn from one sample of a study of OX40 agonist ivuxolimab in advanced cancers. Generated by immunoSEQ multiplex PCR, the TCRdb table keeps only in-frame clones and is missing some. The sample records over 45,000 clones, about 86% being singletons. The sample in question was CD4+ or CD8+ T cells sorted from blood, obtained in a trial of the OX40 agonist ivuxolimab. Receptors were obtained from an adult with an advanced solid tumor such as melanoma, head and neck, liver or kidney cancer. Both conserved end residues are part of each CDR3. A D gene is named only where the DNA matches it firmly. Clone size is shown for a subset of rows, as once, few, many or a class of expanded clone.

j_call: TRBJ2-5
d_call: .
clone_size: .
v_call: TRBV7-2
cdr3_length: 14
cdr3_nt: TGTGCCAGCAGCTTAGGGGAGATAGGTGGGACCCAGTACTTC
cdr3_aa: CASSLGEIGGTQYF

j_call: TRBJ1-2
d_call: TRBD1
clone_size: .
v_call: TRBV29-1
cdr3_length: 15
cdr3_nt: TGCAGCGTTTACAGACCGGGACAGGGGACCAATGGCTACACCTTC
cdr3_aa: CSVYRPGQGTNGYTF

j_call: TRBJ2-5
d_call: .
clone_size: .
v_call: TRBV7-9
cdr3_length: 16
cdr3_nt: TGTGCCAGCAGCTTAGGTGGGGGGGGCTCCCAAGAGACCCAGTACTTC
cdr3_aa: CASSLGGGGSQETQYF

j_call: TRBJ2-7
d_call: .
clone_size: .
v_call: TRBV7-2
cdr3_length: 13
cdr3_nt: TGTGCCAGCAGCTTCTACCAACGGGACGAGCAGTACTTC
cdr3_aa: CASSFYQRDEQYF

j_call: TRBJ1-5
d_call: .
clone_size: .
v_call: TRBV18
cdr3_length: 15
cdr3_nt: TGTGCCAGCTCACCAACGTCGGTTAGGGATCAGCCCCAGCATTTT
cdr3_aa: CASSPTSVRDQPQHF

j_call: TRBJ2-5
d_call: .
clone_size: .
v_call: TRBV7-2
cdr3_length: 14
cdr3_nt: TGTGCCAGCAGCGTCTCAGGGGCATGGGAGACCCAGTACTTC
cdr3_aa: CASSVSGAWETQYF

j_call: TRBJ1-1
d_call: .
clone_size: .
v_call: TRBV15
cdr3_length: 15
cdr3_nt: TGTGCCACCAGCAGAGATTACATTGTGAACACTGAAGCTTTCTTT
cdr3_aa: CATSRDYIVNTEAFF

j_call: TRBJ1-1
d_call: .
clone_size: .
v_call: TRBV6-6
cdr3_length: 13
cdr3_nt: TGTGCCAGCAGCCTCAAACAGGTCCCTGAAGCTTTCTTT
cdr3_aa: CASSLKQVPEAFF

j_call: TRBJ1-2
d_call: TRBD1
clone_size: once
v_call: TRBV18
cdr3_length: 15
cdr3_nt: TGTGCCAGCTCACCCGAGGGACAGGGGGCAGCTGGCTACACCTTC
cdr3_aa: CASSPEGQGAAGYTF

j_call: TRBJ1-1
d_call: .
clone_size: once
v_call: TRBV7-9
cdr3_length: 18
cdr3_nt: TGTGCCAGCAGCTTAGACCTATCAGGGCGTGATAGGAACACTGAAGCTTTCTTT
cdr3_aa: CASSLDLSGRDRNTEAFF

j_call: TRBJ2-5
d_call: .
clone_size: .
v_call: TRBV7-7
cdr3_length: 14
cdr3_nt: TGTGCTAGCAGCCCGGGACCGAGCGTGGAGACCCAGTACTTC
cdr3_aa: CASSPGPSVETQYF

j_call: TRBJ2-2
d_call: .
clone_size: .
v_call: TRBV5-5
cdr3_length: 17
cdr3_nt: TGTGCCAGCAGCTCTCAAGAAGTTGTGACGAACACCGGGGAGCTGTTTTTT
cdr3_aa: CASSSQEVVTNTGELFF

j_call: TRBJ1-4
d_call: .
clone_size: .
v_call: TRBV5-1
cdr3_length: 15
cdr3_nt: TGCGCCAGCAGCTTGGAAAGGGTACCTAATGAAAAACTGTTTTTT
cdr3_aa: CASSLERVPNEKLFF

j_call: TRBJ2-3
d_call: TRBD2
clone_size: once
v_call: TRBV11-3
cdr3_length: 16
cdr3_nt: TGTGCCAGCAGCGCCAGGGGCGGGGGGGCTACAGATACGCAGTATTTT
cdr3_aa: CASSARGGGATDTQYF

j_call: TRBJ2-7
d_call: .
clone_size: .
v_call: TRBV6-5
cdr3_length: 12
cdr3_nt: TGTGCCAGCAGTTATGGAGGAGGGGAGGAGTACTTC
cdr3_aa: CASSYGGGEEYF

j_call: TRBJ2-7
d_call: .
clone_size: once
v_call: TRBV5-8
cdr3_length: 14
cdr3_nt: TGTGCCAGCAGCTTGGGGGACAACAACGGCGAGCAGTACTTC
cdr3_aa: CASSLGDNNGEQYF

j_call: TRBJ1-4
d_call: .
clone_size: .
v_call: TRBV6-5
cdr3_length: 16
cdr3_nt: TGTGCCAGCAGTTACTCGAACAGGCGCGCAAATGAAAAACTGTTTTTT
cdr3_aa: CASSYSNRRANEKLFF

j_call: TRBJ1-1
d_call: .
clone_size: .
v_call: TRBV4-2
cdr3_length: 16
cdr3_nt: TGTGCCAGCAGCCGGACAAGGGATCTCATGAACACTGAAGCTTTCTTT
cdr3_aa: CASSRTRDLMNTEAFF

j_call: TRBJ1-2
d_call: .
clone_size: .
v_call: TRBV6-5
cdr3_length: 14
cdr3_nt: TGTGCCAGCAGTTACCTAGCAGCTAACTATGGCTACACCTTC
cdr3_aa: CASSYLAANYGYTF

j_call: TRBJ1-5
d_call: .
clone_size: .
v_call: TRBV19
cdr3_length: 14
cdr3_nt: TGTGCCAGTAGCCGGACACAGAGCAATCAGCCCCAGCATTTT
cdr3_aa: CASSRTQSNQPQHF

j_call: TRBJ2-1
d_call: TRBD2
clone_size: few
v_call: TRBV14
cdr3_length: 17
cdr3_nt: TGTGCCAGCAGCCACAAGACTAGCGGGGGACAATACAATGAGCAGTTCTTC
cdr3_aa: CASSHKTSGGQYNEQFF

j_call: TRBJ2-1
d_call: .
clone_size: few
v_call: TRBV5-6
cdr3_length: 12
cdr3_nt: TGTGCCAGCAGTAAGTTAAGGACAGTGCAGTTCTTC
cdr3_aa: CASSKLRTVQFF

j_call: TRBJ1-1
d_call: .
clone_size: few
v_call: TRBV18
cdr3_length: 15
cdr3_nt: TGTGCCAGCTCACCGGTTTCTGGTGTGAACACTGAAGCTTTCTTT
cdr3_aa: CASSPVSGVNTEAFF

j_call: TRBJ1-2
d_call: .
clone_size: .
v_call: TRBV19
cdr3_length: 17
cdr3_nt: TGTGCCAGTCAAACAGCCTCCACTGGCCGATATAACTATGGCTACACCTTC
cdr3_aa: CASQTASTGRYNYGYTF

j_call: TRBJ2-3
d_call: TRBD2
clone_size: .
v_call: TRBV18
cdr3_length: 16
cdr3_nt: TGTGCCAGCTCACCACCCCAGCGGGGGGGGCTAGATACGCAGTATTTT
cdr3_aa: CASSPPQRGGLDTQYF

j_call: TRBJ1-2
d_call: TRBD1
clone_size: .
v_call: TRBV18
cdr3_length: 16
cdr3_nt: TGTGCCAGCTCACCCTCGACAGGGGGCTACCTCTATGGCTACACCTTC
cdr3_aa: CASSPSTGGYLYGYTF

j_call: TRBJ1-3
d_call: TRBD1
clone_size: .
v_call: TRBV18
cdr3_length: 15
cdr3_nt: TGTGCCAGCTCACTAGACAGGGGGCCTGGAAACACCATATATTTT
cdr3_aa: CASSLDRGPGNTIYF

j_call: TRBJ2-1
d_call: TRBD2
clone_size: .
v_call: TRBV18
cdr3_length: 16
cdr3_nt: TGTGCCAGCTCACCCGGACTAGCGGGGGGGCAGGATGAGCAGTTCTTC
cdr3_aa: CASSPGLAGGQDEQFF

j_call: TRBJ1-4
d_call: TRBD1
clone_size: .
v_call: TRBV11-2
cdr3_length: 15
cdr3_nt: TGTGCCAGCAGCCCCAACAGGGGGCGAAGTGAAAAACTGTTTTTT
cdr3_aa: CASSPNRGRSEKLFF

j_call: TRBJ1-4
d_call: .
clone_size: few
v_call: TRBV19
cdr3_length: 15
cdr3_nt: TGTGCCAGTAGTGGATACGGCCGGGGGGATGAAAAACTGTTTTTT
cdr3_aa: CASSGYGRGDEKLFF

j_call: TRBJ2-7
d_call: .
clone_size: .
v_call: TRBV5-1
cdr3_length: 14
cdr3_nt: TGCGCCAGCAGATTGGGGGATCGGAGGTACGAGCAGTACTTC
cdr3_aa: CASRLGDRRYEQYF

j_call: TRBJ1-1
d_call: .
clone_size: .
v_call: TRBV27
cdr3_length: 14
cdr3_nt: TGTGCCAGCAGCTATACAGGGAGAGTTACTGAAGCTTTCTTT
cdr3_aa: CASSYTGRVTEAFF